The 15 T cell receptor beta chains in this list originate from one sample, sequenced in a study of T cells in Graves' hyperthyroidism and ophthalmopathy. The investigators amplified TCR beta CDR3 regions from RNA transcripts. Researchers ran a first-round RT-PCR on the TCR CDR3 using the HTBI primer set. TCRdb ran MiXCR on the multiplex PCR reads and lists one entry per CDR3 protein. There are hundreds of thousands of distinct CDR3 sequences in the sample; roughly 14% occur only once, and roughly 6.2% lies in the top ten. Source material: blood. Source of these receptors: a woman aged 25 to 45 with Graves' hyperthyroidism that later progressed to Graves' ophthalmopathy.

In this sample, this clonotype turned up many times. The rearrangement uses TRBV20-1 and TRBJ2-3, with 11 nucleotides matching TRBD2. Germline trimming cut 6 bases from V and 7 bases from J; bases unmatched to any gene: 15. The V gene's germline CDR1 is DFQATT and CDR2 SNEGSKA (reference sequence). The CDR3 runs 16 residues. As DNA, the CDR3 is TGCAGTGCCGTCGGGGGACTAGCGGCACTATTGAATACGCAGTATTTT. It is translated as CSAVGGLAALLNTQYF.

This clonotype was seen ten or more times. The chain employs TRBV7-2 and TRBJ2-7; 9 bases map to TRBD2. Germline V CDR1 and CDR2: SGHTA, FQGNSA. The J segment lost 4 bases and the V segment lost 0 bases, leaving 7 bases of the junction unmatched. The CDR3 is made up of 16 amino acids. The CDR3 here is CASSLALSGRLYEQYF. In DNA form, the CDR3 reads TGTGCCAGCAGCTTAGCGCTTAGCGGGAGACTGTACGAGCAGTACTTC.

This chain joins TRBV20-1 and TRBJ2-7; D may be TRBD1 or TRBD2 (5 bases each). CDR1 DFQATT and CDR2 SNEGSKA come from the germline V gene (reference sequence). V was pared by 0 bases and J by 4 bases, with 19 bases between. This CDR3 comprises 16 residues. CDR3 amino acids: CSARDERGVPRYEQYF. CDR3 coding DNA: TGCAGTGCTAGAGATGAGAGAGGGGTACCCCGTTACGAGCAGTACTTC.

This clonotype was recorded many times. The genes are TRBV19 and TRBJ1-2, with unresolved D. CDR1 and CDR2 from the germline V gene are LNHDA and SQIVND (reference sequence). The ends were cut back, 4 bases at V and 3 bases at J, with 9 bases in the middle. The CDR3 has 13 residues. In nucleotides, the CDR3 is TGTGCCAGTAGTACCTCACGGGACTATGGCTACACCTTC. Amino acid sequence: CASSTSRDYGYTF.

The chain joins TRBV2 to TRBJ1-5, with TRBD1 identical over 7 bases. This CDR3 contains 18 residues. The V gene end was trimmed by 4 bases and the J gene end by 0 bases; junction bases not matched to a gene: 12. CDR1 is SNHLY and CDR2 is FYNNEI in the germline V gene. This CDR3 reads CASSALAGGQNSNQPQHF. CDR3 nucleotides: TGTGCCAGCAGTGCTCTGGCAGGGGGGCAAAATAGCAATCAGCCCCAGCATTTT.

This clonotype showed up many times. The rearrangement uses TRBV7-9 and TRBJ2-5; D unclear. The CDR3 runs 14 residues. The germline V gene encodes CDR1 SEHNR and CDR2 FQNEAQ (reference sequence). The V and J ends lost 4 bases and 4 bases respectively, with 13 bases between them. This chain's CDR3 is CASSSDGPGETQYF. DNA for the CDR3: TGTGCCAGCAGCTCGGACGGGCCTGGAGAGACCCAGTACTTC.

About this clonotype itself: One junction end disagrees with the germline gene, perhaps due to a read error. The rearrangement uses TRBV7-2 and TRBJ2-7; D perhaps matches TRBD2 (5 bases). The germline gives CDR1 SGHTA, CDR2 FQGNSA. The CDR3 contains 12 residues. The CDR3 sequence is CSSSPGTYEQYF. The DNA for the CDR3 is TGTTCCAGCAGCCCGGGAACGTACGAGCAGTACTTC.

The chain is built from TRBV2 and TRBJ1-1, with D unresolved. The germline gives CDR1 SNHLY, CDR2 FYNNEI. The CDR3 covers 18 residues. V was pared by 2 bases and J by 4 bases, with 23 bases between. CDR3 residues: CASSEFLTELYLGTEAFF. In DNA, the CDR3 is TGTGCCAGCAGTGAATTTTTAACAGAATTGTACTTGGGCACTGAAGCTTTCTTT.

This clonotype was seen ten or more times. The V call is TRBV2, the J call TRBJ1-2, with D unclear. Germline assignment: CDR1 SNHLY and CDR2 FYNNEI. The length of the CDR3 is 12 residues. The germline V and J ends were trimmed by 11 bases and 10 bases, with 20 bases remaining between them. The CDR3 sequence: CAVKAQTQYYTF. The DNA of the CDR3 is TGTGCCGTAAAAGCACAAACCCAGTACTACACCTTC.

This chain joins TRBV20-1 and TRBJ2-1; a possible D gene is TRBD2 (6 bases). The CDR3 is 14 residues long. The germline V and J ends were trimmed by 6 bases and 3 bases, with 15 bases remaining between them. The germline gives CDR1 DFQATT, CDR2 SNEGSKA (reference sequence). The CDR3 DNA reads as TGCAGTGCACACTCCGGGGGAAACTACAATGAGCAGTTCTTC. This encodes CSAHSGGNYNEQFF.

In its sample, this clonotype was seen many times. V gene TRBV28 combines with J gene TRBJ1-1, with a possible D match to TRBD1 (6 bases). V was pared by 5 bases and J by 0 bases, with 13 bases between. CDR3 length: 15 residues. Looked up from germline, CDR1 is MDHEN and CDR2 is SYDVKM. The CDR3 is CASSAVTGMNTEAFF. CDR3 DNA: TGTGCCAGCAGTGCAGTGACAGGAATGAACACTGAAGCTTTCTTT.

This clonotype was detected ten times or more. V gene TRBV30 combines with J gene TRBJ2-5, with unresolved D. The CDR3 extends over 12 amino acids. The V and J ends lost 4 bases and 5 bases respectively, with 11 bases between them. Per the germline V gene, CDR1 is GTSNPN and CDR2 is SVGIG (reference sequence). The CDR3 nucleotides are TGTGCCTGGACGGCGTATTACGAGACCCAGTACTTC. It specifies CAWTAYYETQYF.

This clonotype was observed a handful of times. The rearrangement uses TRBV4-2 and TRBJ2-3; D possibly corresponds to TRBD2 (6 bases). Trimming left V 1 base short and J 8 bases short, with 22 bases between. The CDR3 sequence is 17 residues long. CDR1 and CDR2 from the germline V gene are LGHNA and YNFKEQ. Written as DNA, the CDR3 is TGTGCCAGCAGCCAAGTCGGGTCCGGGAGCCCCTTACTTACGCAGTATTTT. This translates into CASSQVGSGSPLLTQYF.

At least ten counts were recorded for this clonotype. This sequence joins TRBV7-3 and TRBJ2-1; D possibly corresponds to TRBD1 (5 bases). The CDR3 is made up of 14 amino acids. In germline, CDR1 is SGHTA, CDR2 FQGTGA. The germline V and J ends were trimmed by 2 bases and 5 bases, with 10 bases remaining between them. The DNA for the CDR3 is TGTGCCAGCAGCTTAGCAGGGCTGGACAATGAGCAGTTCTTC. Translated, it gives CASSLAGLDNEQFF.

This clonotype was detected ten times or more. The chain has TRBV7-2 and TRBJ2-7, with 9 bases fitting TRBD2. J was trimmed by 3 bases and V by 5 bases; bases with no gene match: 8. The CDR3 is 15 amino acids. CDR1 is SGHTA, CDR2 FQGNSA, per germline. CDR3 residues: CASSLGGLAVYEQYF. CDR3 nucleotide sequence: TGTGCCAGCAGCCTGGGGGGACTAGCCGTCTACGAGCAGTACTTC.